This T cell receptor beta chain was recorded in a study of CD8+CD57+ T cells in acquired aplastic anemia (dated by TCRdb to 2017 to 2018). About the study as a whole: Extracted DNA from sorted CD4+ and CD8+ cells averaged around 3.5 ug, ranging from about 0.19 to 30 ug. CD8+CD57+ expansion was defined as a frequency above the mean frequency observed in healthy subjects. Overall results and qualifications from the work: No significant difference in CD8+ Simpson's diversity was found between patients and healthy controls (P=0.060). Roughly 30 CD8+ CDR3 sequences were found to be shared between patients and controls, but these sequences appeared to be highly expressed in patients and within the immunodominant clones of the patients.

TCR beta VDJ combination and CDR3 sequence profiling used genomic DNA as the template. An Illumina HiSeq 2000 was the platform used for TCR repertoire sequencing. The authors' analysis ran thus. TRBV/TRBJ rearrangement plots, CDR3 size and DJ length profiles, and Simpson's diversity index were used to evaluate the repertoires. The most abundant DNA sequence in the deep sequencing data was taken as the immunodominant clone. CDR3 amino acid sequences were screened for sharing across subjects and compared with published repertoires and the VDJdb database. TCRdb trimmed the raw reads at Q25, called clones with MiXCR and kept productive beta chains. A single entry per CDR3 protein holds the most common genes and DNA from its merged rows. V and J calls and clone size were set by TCRdb, not the authors. The sample has hundreds of thousands of distinct CDR3 sequences on record, 56% of them singletons. The ten largest clonotypes hold approximately 1.2% of the sample.

Patients chosen for sequencing had shown expansion of CD8+CD57+ cells by flow cytometry. Every patient had severe acquired aplastic anemia, diagnosed using the International Study of Aplastic Anemia and Agranulocytosis and Camitta criteria. No therapy had been received by the patients at the time of blood sampling. In this study, sorted CD4+ and CD8+ T cells from the blood of healthy subjects and of severe aplastic anemia patients had their TCR repertoires deep-sequenced. In the USA, patient enrollment took place under clinicaltrials.gov protocols 00001620, 01623167, 00001397, 00071045, 00081523 and 00961064. Ficoll-Paque density gradient centrifugation was used to isolate peripheral blood mononuclear cells. Before DNA was extracted, CD4+ and CD8+ T cells were sorted using either FACS or magnetic beads. Ends trimmed: V by 3 bases, J by 5 bases; bases unmatched to a gene: 4. The CDR3, from cysteine to phenylalanine, totals 15 residues. Just CDR3 DNA is preserved here, 45 bases in frame from base 1. CDR1 SEHNR and CDR2 FQNEAQ are derived from the germline V gene (reference sequence).

As concerns this clonotype: This receptor's antigen is unknown. Per-nucleotide qualities are absent, and no much larger clonotype sits a single base away.

Recombination connected TRBV7-9 to TRBJ1-4; TRBD1 aligns with 9 central bases. The sequencing sample was made of sorted CD4+, CD8+, or CD8+CD57+ T cells (not recorded which) from PBMCs. This receptor was identified in a human donor with aplastic anemia. The nucleotides are TGTGCCAGCAGCTTCTTACAGGGGGCGAATGAAAAACTGTTTTTT. This yields the protein CASSFLQGANEKLFF.